Listed below are T cell receptor beta chains from one sample, sequenced in a study of T cell changes during pregnancy in multiple sclerosis. The data were produced by immunoSEQ multiplex PCR, yet TCRdb's version contains in-frame clones alone and is incomplete. The sample carries about 35,000 clones, roughly 90% recorded once. The specimen comprised peripheral blood, sampled in the third trimester of pregnancy. The source of these receptors is a female donor in good health, enrolled as a control in a pregnancy study. CDR3s include the opening cysteine and the closing phenylalanine or tryptophan. A D gene is named only where the DNA matches it firmly. Clone size is stated in some rows and not others, as once, few, many or a class when expanded.

j_gene: TRBJ2-7; v_gene: TRBV30; abundance: -; d_gene: -; CDR3nt: TGTGCCTTCAGGGTCTCCTACGAGCAGTACTTC; CDR3aa: CAFRVSYEQYF
j_gene: TRBJ2-3; v_gene: TRBV28; abundance: -; d_gene: -; CDR3nt: TGTGCCAGCAGTTTATTCCCCCCGACAGCGACTAGCACAGATACGCAGTATTTT; CDR3aa: CASSLFPPTATSTDTQYF
j_gene: TRBJ1-5; v_gene: TRBV5-1; abundance: -; d_gene: TRBD1; CDR3nt: TGCGCCAGCAGCGTCAGGGGGGGCAATCAGCCCCAGCATTTT; CDR3aa: CASSVRGGNQPQHF
j_gene: TRBJ2-5; v_gene: TRBV7-2; abundance: -; d_gene: -; CDR3nt: TGTGCCAGCAGCCCCGAGTGGGGGCCCGCCGAGACCCAGTACTTC; CDR3aa: CASSPEWGPAETQYF
j_gene: TRBJ1-5; v_gene: TRBV19; abundance: -; d_gene: -; CDR3nt: TGTGCCAGTAGTATAGTCCCCTTCGGACAGAGCAATCAGCCCCAGCATTTT; CDR3aa: CASSIVPFGQSNQPQHF
j_gene: TRBJ2-1; v_gene: TRBV7-9; abundance: -; d_gene: -; CDR3nt: TGTGCCAGCAGAACCGGAGATAGTGAGCAGTTCTTC; CDR3aa: CASRTGDSEQFF
j_gene: TRBJ1-2; v_gene: TRBV6-5; abundance: -; d_gene: -; CDR3nt: TGTGCCAGCAGTTACAACTCGTCTCCGGGAGGCTACACCTTC; CDR3aa: CASSYNSSPGGYTF
j_gene: TRBJ1-1; v_gene: TRBV7-6; abundance: -; d_gene: -; CDR3nt: TGTGCCAGCAGCTCAGGACACGGAAGCGCTGAAGCTTTCTTT; CDR3aa: CASSSGHGSAEAFF
j_gene: TRBJ2-7; v_gene: TRBV6-5; abundance: -; d_gene: TRBD1; CDR3nt: TGTGCCAGCAGTTACCACGGGACAGGAGGCGAGCAGTACTTC; CDR3aa: CASSYHGTGGEQYF
j_gene: TRBJ1-5; v_gene: TRBV2; abundance: once; d_gene: -; CDR3nt: TGTGCCAGCAGTGAACGTCAGAGCAATCAGCCCCAGCATTTT; CDR3aa: CASSERQSNQPQHF
j_gene: TRBJ2-5; v_gene: TRBV5-4; abundance: -; d_gene: TRBD2; CDR3nt: TGTGCCAGCAGCCCTTTACAAGCGGGAGAAGAGACCCAGTACTTC; CDR3aa: CASSPLQAGEETQYF
j_gene: TRBJ2-2; v_gene: TRBV7-3; abundance: -; d_gene: -; CDR3nt: TGTGCCAGCAGCTTAACTTACGGGGAGAACACCGGGGAGCTGTTTTTT; CDR3aa: CASSLTYGENTGELFF
j_gene: TRBJ2-5; v_gene: TRBV9; abundance: -; d_gene: -; CDR3nt: TGTGCCAGCAGCGTAGCACTAGTTGAGACCCAGTACTTC; CDR3aa: CASSVALVETQYF
j_gene: TRBJ1-5; v_gene: TRBV28; abundance: -; d_gene: -; CDR3nt: TGTGCCAGCAGTTTGGTAGTTTTACAGTCAAGCAATCAGCCCCAGCATTTT; CDR3aa: CASSLVVLQSSNQPQHF
j_gene: TRBJ1-6; v_gene: TRBV27; abundance: -; d_gene: TRBD1; CDR3nt: TGTGCCAGCAGCCTCCGGGACAGCCTAAATTCACCCCTCCACTTT; CDR3aa: CASSLRDSLNSPLHF
j_gene: TRBJ2-2; v_gene: TRBV5-1; abundance: -; d_gene: -; CDR3nt: TGCGCCAGCAGCTTAGGATACCGGCAGGCGAACACCGGGGAGCTGTTTTTT; CDR3aa: CASSLGYRQANTGELFF
j_gene: TRBJ2-7; v_gene: TRBV30; abundance: -; d_gene: TRBD2; CDR3nt: TGTGCCTGGAGTTCGGGACTAGCGGCCTCCTACGAGCAGTACTTC; CDR3aa: CAWSSGLAASYEQYF
j_gene: TRBJ2-3; v_gene: TRBV18; abundance: -; d_gene: TRBD2; CDR3nt: TGTGCCAGCTTACAGGGACTAGCGGCAGATACGCAGTATTTT; CDR3aa: CASLQGLAADTQYF
j_gene: TRBJ1-6; v_gene: TRBV7-9; abundance: few; d_gene: TRBD1; CDR3nt: TGTGCCAGCAGACAAGGACAGGGAGCTTCACCCCTCCACTTT; CDR3aa: CASRQGQGASPLHF
j_gene: TRBJ2-3; v_gene: TRBV5-4; abundance: once; d_gene: -; CDR3nt: TGTGCCAGCAGCTTTCCTAGCCTACATACAGATACGCAGTATTTT; CDR3aa: CASSFPSLHTDTQYF
j_gene: TRBJ2-2; v_gene: TRBV28; abundance: -; d_gene: TRBD2; CDR3nt: TGTGCCAGCAGTTTCATCCCACTAGCGGGGGGAACGAACACCGGGGAGCTGTTTTTT; CDR3aa: CASSFIPLAGGTNTGELFF
j_gene: TRBJ2-5; v_gene: TRBV6-4; abundance: -; d_gene: TRBD2; CDR3nt: TGTGCCAGCAGTGAGGCTAGCGGGAGCCAAGAGACCCAGTACTTC; CDR3aa: CASSEASGSQETQYF
j_gene: TRBJ2-3; v_gene: TRBV7-9; abundance: -; d_gene: -; CDR3nt: TGTGCCAGCAGTCCTTCCTATTCCGATACGCAGTATTTT; CDR3aa: CASSPSYSDTQYF
j_gene: TRBJ1-5; v_gene: TRBV5-1; abundance: -; d_gene: TRBD1; CDR3nt: TGCGCCAGCAGCTTGCCCCCAACCGAGGACAGGGGGGATCAGCCCCAGCATTTT; CDR3aa: CASSLPPTEDRGDQPQHF
j_gene: TRBJ1-2; v_gene: TRBV6-1; abundance: -; d_gene: TRBD1; CDR3nt: TGTGCCAGCAGTGATGGACAGGGGCCTAACTATGGCTACACCTTC; CDR3aa: CASSDGQGPNYGYTF
j_gene: TRBJ2-1; v_gene: TRBV9; abundance: -; d_gene: TRBD2; CDR3nt: TGTGCCAGCAGCGTAGCTTCGGGAAGCGGGGGGGCTGAGCAGTTCTTC; CDR3aa: CASSVASGSGGAEQFF
j_gene: TRBJ2-1; v_gene: TRBV9; abundance: once; d_gene: TRBD2; CDR3nt: TGTGCCAGCAGCGTAGTCAGCGGGGGGGACAATGAGCAGTTCTTC; CDR3aa: CASSVVSGGDNEQFF
j_gene: TRBJ2-1; v_gene: TRBV30; abundance: -; d_gene: TRBD2; CDR3nt: TGTGCCTGGAGTCTTTCGGGGACTAGCGGCACCTACAATGAGCAGTTCTTC; CDR3aa: CAWSLSGTSGTYNEQFF
j_gene: TRBJ2-7; v_gene: TRBV27; abundance: -; d_gene: TRBD1; CDR3nt: TGTGCCAGCAGTTCATATGGGGACAGGGTTGCCTACGAGCAGTACTTC; CDR3aa: CASSSYGDRVAYEQYF
j_gene: TRBJ2-7; v_gene: TRBV6-6; abundance: -; d_gene: TRBD1; CDR3nt: TGTGCCAGCAGTCACACGGGACAGGCTTCCCACGAGCAGTACTTC; CDR3aa: CASSHTGQASHEQYF
j_gene: TRBJ2-6; v_gene: TRBV5-1; abundance: few; d_gene: TRBD2; CDR3nt: TGCGCCAGCAGACCACTAGCGGGAGTGGGTGGGGCCAACGTCCTGACTTTC; CDR3aa: CASRPLAGVGGANVLTF
j_gene: TRBJ1-2; v_gene: TRBV7-2; abundance: few; d_gene: -; CDR3nt: TGTGCCAGCAGCTTACAGGGAATCTATGGCTACACCTTC; CDR3aa: CASSLQGIYGYTF